Described below is a single T cell receptor beta chain sequence and its context. Participant-given clinical history determined each cohort assignment. This record belongs to a study of blood T cell repertoires in COVID-19. For the study at large: Samples came from the United States, Italy and Spain, spanning acute and convalescent COVID-19.

The data were produced by immunoSEQ multiplex PCR, yet TCRdb's version contains in-frame clones alone and is incomplete. The table has over 250,000 clones, about nine tenths seen once. The clonotype originates from a woman in her 30s who had recovered from COVID-19. The sequenced sample consisted of PBMCs or T cells enriched from blood (not recorded which).

Here the CDR3 reads CSVQANYGYTF. The DNA for the CDR3 is TGCAGCGTGCAGGCTAACTATGGCTACACCTTC. This chain uses TRBV29-1 with TRBJ1-2; the D is unclear. Germline-derived CDR1 and CDR2 are SQVTM and ANQGSEA. The CDR3 contains 11 residues. V was shortened by 6 bases and J by 0 bases, with 5 bases between the two germline ends.